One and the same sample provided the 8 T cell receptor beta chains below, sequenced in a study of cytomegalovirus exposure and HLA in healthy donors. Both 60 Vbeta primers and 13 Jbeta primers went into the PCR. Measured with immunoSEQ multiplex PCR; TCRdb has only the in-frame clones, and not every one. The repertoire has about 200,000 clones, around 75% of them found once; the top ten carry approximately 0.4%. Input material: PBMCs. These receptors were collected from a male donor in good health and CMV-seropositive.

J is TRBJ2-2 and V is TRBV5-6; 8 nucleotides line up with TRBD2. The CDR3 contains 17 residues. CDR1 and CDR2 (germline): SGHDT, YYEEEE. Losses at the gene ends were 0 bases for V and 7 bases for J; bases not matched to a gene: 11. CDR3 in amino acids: CASSLESGGLVIGELFF. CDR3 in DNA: TGTGCCAGCAGCTTGGAGAGCGGGGGCCTAGTCATCGGGGAGCTGTTTTTT.

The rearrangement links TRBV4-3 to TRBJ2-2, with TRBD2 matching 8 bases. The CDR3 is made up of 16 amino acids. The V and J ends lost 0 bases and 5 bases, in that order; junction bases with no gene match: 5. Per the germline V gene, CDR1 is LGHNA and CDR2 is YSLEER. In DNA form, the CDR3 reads TGCGCCAGCAGCCAAGATTTACCGGGAGGGACCGGGGAGCTGTTTTTT. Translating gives CASSQDLPGGTGELFF.

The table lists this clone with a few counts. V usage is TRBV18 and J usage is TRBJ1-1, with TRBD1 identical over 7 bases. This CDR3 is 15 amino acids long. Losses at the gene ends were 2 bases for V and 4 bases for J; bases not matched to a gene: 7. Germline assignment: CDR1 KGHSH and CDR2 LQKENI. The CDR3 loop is CASSPVNRGGTEAFF. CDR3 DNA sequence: TGTGCCAGCTCACCAGTAAACAGGGGAGGCACTGAAGCTTTCTTT. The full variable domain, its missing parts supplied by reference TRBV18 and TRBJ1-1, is NAGVMQNPRHLVRRRGQEARLRCSPMKGHSHVYWYRQLPEEGLKFMVYLQKENIIDESGMPKERFSAEFPKEGPSILRIQQVVRGDSAAYFCASSPVNRGGTEAFFGQGTRLTVV.

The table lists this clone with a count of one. CDR3 in amino acids: CASSLAPLTEFF. CDR3 DNA sequence: TGTGCCAGCAGCTTAGCGCCGTTAACGGAGTTCTTC. This chain connects TRBV7-9 to TRBJ2-1; D is uncertain. The germline V and J ends were trimmed by 0 bases and 14 bases, with 11 bases remaining between them. The CDR3 runs to 12 residues. CDR1 is SEHNR, CDR2 FQNEAQ, per germline (reference sequence).

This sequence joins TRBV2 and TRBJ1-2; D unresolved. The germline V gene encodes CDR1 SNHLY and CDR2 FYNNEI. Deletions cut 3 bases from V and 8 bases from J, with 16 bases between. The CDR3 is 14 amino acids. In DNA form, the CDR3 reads TGTGCCAGCAGTGACACGACTGGGCGGGGAGGCTACACCTTC. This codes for CASSDTTGRGGYTF.

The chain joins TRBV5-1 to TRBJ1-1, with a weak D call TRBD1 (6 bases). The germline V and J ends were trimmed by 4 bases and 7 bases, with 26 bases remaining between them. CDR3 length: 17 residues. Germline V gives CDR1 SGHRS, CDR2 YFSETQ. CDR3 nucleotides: TGCGCCAGCAGCCCCGCCGGGGGCAGGACGGGACTAAATGAAGCTTTCTTT. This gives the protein CASSPAGGRTGLNEAFF.

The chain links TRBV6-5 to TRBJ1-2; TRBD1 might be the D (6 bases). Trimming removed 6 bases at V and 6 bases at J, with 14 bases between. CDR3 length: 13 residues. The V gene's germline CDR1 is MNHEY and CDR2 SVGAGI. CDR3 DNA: TGTGCCAGCAGGAACTCAGGGGTACATGGCTACACCTTC. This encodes CASRNSGVHGYTF.

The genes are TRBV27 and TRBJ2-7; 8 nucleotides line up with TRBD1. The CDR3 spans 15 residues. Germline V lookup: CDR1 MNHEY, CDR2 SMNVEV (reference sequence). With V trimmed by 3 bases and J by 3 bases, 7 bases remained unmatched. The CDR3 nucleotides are TGTGCCAGCAGTTTGGGGCAGGGGGCGGTCTACGAGCAGTACTTC. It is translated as CASSLGQGAVYEQYF.